The rows below give T cell receptor beta chains drawn from one sample of a study of blood T cell repertoires in COVID-19. Profiling relied on immunoSEQ multiplex PCR, and the TCRdb table lists in-frame clones only, not all of them. The profile shows more than 300,000 clones, around 87% of them singletons. The source material was peripheral blood. These receptors were taken from a woman aged 25-40 years with COVID-19, enrolled during active disease. CDR3s include the opening cysteine and the closing phenylalanine or tryptophan. A D gene is named only where the DNA matches it firmly. Clone size is not always given. Where it is, it says once, few, many or a class for expanded clones.

D: NA; V: TRBV19; J: TRBJ2-5; size: NA; CDR3: CASSIADSETQYF; DNA: TGTGCCAGTAGTATAGCCGACAGTGAGACCCAGTACTTC
D: TRBD1; V: TRBV3-1/TRBV3-2; J: TRBJ2-1; size: once; CDR3: CASSQDRVVYNEQFF; DNA: TGTGCCAGCAGCCAGGACAGGGTAGTCTACAATGAGCAGTTCTTC
D: TRBD2; V: TRBV6-2/TRBV6-3; J: TRBJ2-1; size: NA; CDR3: CASSYSPAGGPSSYNEQFF; DNA: TGTGCCAGCAGTTACTCGCCAGCGGGAGGCCCAAGCTCCTACAATGAGCAGTTCTTC
D: NA; V: TRBV18; J: TRBJ1-2; size: NA; CDR3: CASEESYGYTF; DNA: TGTGCCAGCGAGGAAAGCTATGGCTACACCTTC
D: TRBD1; V: TRBV5-1; J: TRBJ2-7; size: NA; CDR3: CASGPTGISEQYF; DNA: TGCGCCAGCGGTCCGACAGGGATAAGCGAGCAGTACTTC
D: NA; V: TRBV19; J: TRBJ1-2; size: few; CDR3: CASRTGGSGRFGYTF; DNA: TGTGCCAGTAGGACGGGTGGAAGTGGGAGATTTGGCTACACCTTC
D: TRBD1; V: TRBV6-6; J: TRBJ1-1; size: NA; CDR3: CASSYGRDSEAFF; DNA: TGTGCCAGCAGTTACGGCCGGGACAGCGAAGCTTTCTTT
D: NA; V: TRBV28; J: TRBJ2-7; size: NA; CDR3: CASSSPSRVDYEQYF; DNA: TGTGCCAGCAGTTCCCCATCCAGGGTGGACTACGAGCAGTACTTC
D: NA; V: TRBV3-1/TRBV3-2; J: TRBJ2-1; size: few; CDR3: CASKPQRGSSYNEQFF; DNA: TGTGCCAGCAAACCCCAGCGCGGAAGCTCCTACAATGAGCAGTTCTTC
D: TRBD1; V: TRBV12-3/TRBV12-4; J: TRBJ2-1; size: NA; CDR3: CASSLSQGNEQFF; DNA: TGTGCCAGCAGTCTGTCACAGGGGAATGAGCAGTTCTTC
D: TRBD1; V: TRBV9; J: TRBJ2-1; size: few; CDR3: CASSNRVTGVPYNEQFF; DNA: TGTGCCAGCAGCAACCGAGTAACAGGGGTTCCCTACAATGAGCAGTTCTTC
D: NA; V: TRBV3-1/TRBV3-2; J: TRBJ2-6; size: NA; CDR3: CASKVRGANVLTF; DNA: TGTGCCAGCAAAGTTCGGGGGGCCAACGTCCTGACTTTC
D: TRBD2; V: TRBV7-2; J: TRBJ2-7; size: NA; CDR3: CASSIPTSGSNEQYF; DNA: TGTGCCAGCAGCATACCGACTAGCGGGAGTAACGAGCAGTACTTC
D: NA; V: TRBV19; J: TRBJ2-5; size: NA; CDR3: CASSGGRGETQYF; DNA: TGTGCCAGTAGTGGGGGCAGGGGTGAGACCCAGTACTTC
D: NA; V: TRBV2; J: TRBJ1-5; size: few; CDR3: CASSVVRPDWPQHF; DNA: TGTGCCAGCAGTGTGGTTCGGCCGGACTGGCCCCAGCATTTT
D: TRBD2; V: TRBV7-8; J: TRBJ2-7; size: few; CDR3: CASSPIVASGRFYEQYF; DNA: TGTGCCAGCAGCCCGATAGTTGCTAGCGGGAGATTCTACGAGCAGTACTTC
D: TRBD1; V: TRBV6-4; J: TRBJ1-1; size: NA; CDR3: CASRLTGDTEAFF; DNA: TGTGCCAGCAGATTGACAGGGGACACTGAAGCTTTCTTT
D: TRBD1; V: TRBV27; J: TRBJ1-5; size: NA; CDR3: CASSAQGYRVYGNQPQHF; DNA: TGTGCCAGCAGCGCACAGGGGTATCGAGTATATGGCAATCAGCCCCAGCATTTT
D: NA; V: TRBV10-2; J: TRBJ2-2; size: NA; CDR3: CASRGGADTGELFF; DNA: TGCGCCAGCAGGGGGGGGGCGGACACCGGGGAGCTGTTTTTT
D: NA; V: TRBV3-1/TRBV3-2; J: TRBJ2-1; size: NA; CDR3: CASSHERPYPHEQFF; DNA: TGTGCCAGCAGCCACGAGCGGCCTTACCCTCATGAGCAGTTCTTC
D: NA; V: TRBV25-1; J: TRBJ1-5; size: NA; CDR3: CATMKGTGNQPQHF; DNA: TGTGCCACCATGAAGGGTACAGGAAATCAGCCCCAGCATTTT
D: NA; V: TRBV28; J: TRBJ2-3; size: NA; CDR3: CASLFSDQLTSTDTQYF; DNA: TGTGCCAGCCTCTTCTCTGACCAACTAACTAGCACAGATACGCAGTATTTT
D: NA; V: TRBV19; J: TRBJ2-2; size: NA; CDR3: CASAWGVGTGELFF; DNA: TGTGCCAGTGCCTGGGGCGTCGGCACCGGGGAGCTGTTTTTT
D: TRBD2; V: TRBV12-5; J: TRBJ2-7; size: NA; CDR3: CASGYTTGGSLYEQYF; DNA: TGTGCTAGTGGTTATACTACTGGCGGGAGTCTCTACGAGCAGTACTTC
D: NA; V: TRBV4-3; J: TRBJ2-7; size: NA; CDR3: CASRGDSYEQYF; DNA: TGCGCCAGCAGAGGAGATTCCTACGAGCAGTACTTC
D: NA; V: TRBV29-1; J: TRBJ2-7; size: few; CDR3: CSVAPPGDRAYF; DNA: TGCAGCGTCGCCCCCCCAGGCGATCGTGCGTACTTC
D: NA; V: TRBV24-1; J: TRBJ1-4; size: NA; CDR3: CATSDLGPSGEKLFF; DNA: TGTGCCACCAGTGATTTGGGTCCGTCGGGTGAAAAACTGTTTTTT
D: NA; V: TRBV6-6; J: TRBJ1-5; size: NA; CDR3: CASSYSAGRNQPQHF; DNA: TGTGCCAGCAGTTACTCGGCGGGGAGAAATCAGCCCCAGCATTTT
D: NA; V: TRBV19; J: TRBJ1-1; size: NA; CDR3: CASSEYRAVAFF; DNA: TGTGCCAGTAGTGAATACAGGGCTGTGGCTTTCTTT
D: TRBD2; V: TRBV5-4; J: TRBJ2-1; size: once; CDR3: CASSLGGLAGGNEQFF; DNA: TGTGCCAGCAGCTTGGGAGGACTAGCGGGAGGGAATGAGCAGTTCTTC
D: NA; V: TRBV28; J: TRBJ1-6; size: once; CDR3: CASSLDTVNNSPLHF; DNA: TGTGCCAGCAGTTTAGACACAGTTAATAATTCACCCCTCCACTTT
D: NA; V: TRBV19; J: TRBJ1-1; size: NA; CDR3: CASSIGSGLDTEAFF; DNA: TGTGCCAGTAGTATAGGTTCGGGTTTGGACACTGAAGCTTTCTTT
D: TRBD1; V: TRBV20-1; J: TRBJ2-7; size: NA; CDR3: CSASPGTGFTYEQYF; DNA: TGCAGTGCAAGTCCCGGGACAGGGTTTACCTACGAGCAGTACTTC
D: TRBD2; V: TRBV5-1; J: TRBJ2-2; size: NA; CDR3: CASRPGLAGGRDTGELFF; DNA: TGCGCCAGCAGGCCCGGACTAGCGGGAGGGCGGGACACCGGGGAGCTGTTTTTT
D: NA; V: TRBV6-2/TRBV6-3; J: TRBJ2-5; size: NA; CDR3: CASSYSKETQYF; DNA: TGTGCCAGCAGTTATTCTAAAGAGACCCAGTACTTC
D: NA; V: TRBV2; J: TRBJ2-5; size: NA; CDR3: CASSEAQEQTQYF; DNA: TGTGCCAGCAGTGAAGCGCAAGAGCAGACCCAGTACTTC
D: TRBD2; V: TRBV3-1/TRBV3-2; J: TRBJ2-3; size: NA; CDR3: CASSRDGLAVTDTQYF; DNA: TGTGCCAGCAGCCGGGATGGACTAGCGGTCACAGATACGCAGTATTTT
D: NA; V: TRBV3-1/TRBV3-2; J: TRBJ1-6; size: NA; CDR3: CASSQVIAGVLSSPLHF; DNA: TGTGCCAGCAGCCAAGTAATTGCAGGGGTTCTTAGTTCACCCCTCCACTTT
D: NA; V: TRBV7-2; J: TRBJ2-5; size: NA; CDR3: CASSLGKQQETQYF; DNA: TGTGCCAGCAGCTTAGGAAAACAGCAAGAGACCCAGTACTTC
D: TRBD2; V: TRBV11-1; J: TRBJ2-1; size: NA; CDR3: CASSLAMIRTSDNEQFF; DNA: TGTGCCAGCAGCTTAGCGATGATTAGGACTAGCGATAATGAGCAGTTCTTC
D: NA; V: TRBV18; J: TRBJ1-1; size: NA; CDR3: CASSGAPDRRATFF; DNA: TGTGCCAGCTCAGGGGCCCCAGACAGGAGAGCAACTTTCTTT
D: TRBD2; V: TRBV2; J: TRBJ2-1; size: NA; CDR3: CASSEAWAGGGGNEQFF; DNA: TGTGCCAGCAGTGAAGCCTGGGCGGGAGGCGGTGGTAATGAGCAGTTCTTC
D: NA; V: TRBV2; J: TRBJ2-7; size: once; CDR3: CASSDRVSYEQYF; DNA: TGTGCCAGCAGTGACAGGGTCTCCTACGAGCAGTACTTC
D: NA; V: TRBV5-1; J: TRBJ2-7; size: NA; CDR3: CASSFALSYEQYF; DNA: TGCGCCAGCAGCTTTGCGCTTTCCTACGAGCAGTACTTC
D: NA; V: TRBV7-2; J: TRBJ2-6; size: NA; CDR3: CASSSRRGGRVTGANVLTF; DNA: TGTGCCAGCAGTTCCCGGAGGGGGGGCCGGGTAACTGGGGCCAACGTCCTGACTTTC
D: TRBD2; V: TRBV6-5; J: TRBJ2-1; size: NA; CDR3: CASSSGGLGEQFF; DNA: TGTGCCAGCTCCTCGGGGGGTTTAGGGGAGCAGTTCTTC
D: NA; V: TRBV5-1; J: TRBJ1-6; size: NA; CDR3: CASSFQDYNSPLHF; DNA: TGCGCCAGCAGCTTTCAGGACTATAATTCACCCCTCCACTTT